This paragraph reports one T cell receptor (beta chain). Per germline, CDR1 MNHEY and CDR2 SVGAGI. The V end lost 3 bases, the J end lost 5 bases, and 13 bases lay between the germline ends. The CDR3 covers 14 residues. The sequenced target, TCR beta, came from blood CD8+ and CD4+ T cells. This sample was taken from a study of CD8 T cells in Susac syndrome. RNA, at roughly 0.5 to 1 ug, was reverse transcribed with random hexamers. A single record per CDR3 protein comes from TCRdb applying MiXCR to the immunoSEQ multiplex PCR reads. The sample has roughly 180,000 distinct CDR3 sequences; 90% to 95% are singletons.

J is TRBJ2-5 and V is TRBV6-5; TRBD1 or TRBD2 may be the D gene (6 bases each). The sample comprised CD4+ T cells from PBMCs. The sequence was obtained from a human donor with Susac syndrome. This chain's CDR3 is CASSYGRGPETQYF. CDR3 in DNA: TGTGCCAGCAGTTATGGTCGGGGGCCGGAGACCCAGTACTTC.